Below are 19 T cell receptor beta chains sequenced from a single sample in a study of CD8 T cells in ankylosing spondylitis. TCRdb passed the 5' RACE reads through MiXCR, listing each CDR3 protein once. The sample lists about 140,000 distinct CDR3 sequences; roughly 7.7% were seen once. Sequencing was carried out using synovial fluid, either unsorted or a sorted T cell fraction (not recorded which). Receptor source: a male donor with ankylosing spondylitis.

Ten or more counts support this clonotype. J is TRBJ2-1 and V is TRBV11-2; the D gene is possibly TRBD2 (5 bases). Trimming pared 0 bases from V and 9 bases from J, leaving 18 bases between. This CDR3 is built from 16 residues. Germline lookup yields CDR1 SGHAT and CDR2 FQNNGV. The CDR3 coding sequence is TGTGCCAGCAGCTTAGATCGAGGGTCCTCGATGTTTGAGCAGTTCTTC. This codes for CASSLDRGSSMFEQFF. The full variable domain, its missing parts supplied by reference TRBV11-2 and TRBJ2-1, is EAGVAQSPRYKIIEKRQSVAFWCNPISGHATLYWYQQILGQGPKLLIQFQNNGVVDDSQLPKDRFSAERLKGVDSTLKIQPAKLEDSAVYLCASSLDRGSSMFEQFFGPGTRLTVL.

In this sample, this clonotype turned up many times. The chain recombines TRBV7-8 with TRBJ1-4; D not certain. In germline, CDR1 is SGHVS, CDR2 FQNEAQ. Trimming pared 3 bases from V and 2 bases from J, leaving 7 bases between. The length of the CDR3 is 14 residues. This CDR3 reads CASSFHTTNEKLFF. In DNA form, the CDR3 reads TGTGCCAGCAGCTTTCACACGACTAATGAAAAACTGTTTTTT.

This CDR3 is CASTPGHTYEQYF. The CDR3 coding sequence is TGTGCCAGCACCCCGGGACATACCTACGAGCAGTACTTC. The chain carries TRBV6-2 or TRBV6-3 and TRBJ2-7, with TRBD1 as a possible D gene (6 bases). This CDR3 is built from 13 residues. Germline CDR1 MNHEY, CDR2 SVGEGT. V was shortened by 7 bases and J by 2 bases, with 12 bases between the two germline ends.

At least ten counts were recorded for this clonotype. The chain's CDR3 is CASSKVWDKRTGEQYF. Here the CDR3 DNA reads TGTGCCAGCAGCAAAGTTTGGGACAAGCGCACGGGAGAGCAGTACTTC. This chain links TRBV21-1 with TRBJ2-7; the table's TRBD2 call for D was not verified on the DNA. TRBV21-1 is a pseudogene. The CDR3 spans 16 residues.

The chain combines TRBV25-1 with TRBJ2-1; D gene uncertain. Looked up from germline, CDR1 is MGHDK and CDR2 is SYGVNS. V lost 3 bases, J lost 1 base, and 13 bases lay in between. This CDR3 spans 16 amino acids. CDR3 sequence reads: CASSDDEALSYNEQFF. The DNA for the CDR3 is TGTGCCAGCAGTGACGATGAGGCGCTATCCTACAATGAGCAGTTCTTC.

This clonotype was observed many times. The rearrangement uses TRBV20-1 and TRBJ2-1, with D perhaps assigned TRBD1 or TRBD2 (5 bases each). The CDR3 has 15 residues. In germline, CDR1 is DFQATT, CDR2 SNEGSKA (reference sequence). The germline V and J ends were trimmed by 5 bases and 2 bases, with 16 bases remaining between them. The DNA of the CDR3 is TGCAGTGCTTGGGACCTTCGGGCGGCCTACAATGAGCAGTTCTTC. This codes for CSAWDLRAAYNEQFF.

This clonotype was picked up many times. V usage is TRBV6-5 and J usage is TRBJ1-1; TRBD1 matches at 7 bases. The CDR3 length is 19 residues. Per the germline V gene, CDR1 is MNHEY and CDR2 is SVGAGI. J was trimmed by 0 bases and V by 0 bases; bases with no gene match: 13. CDR3 loop: CASSYSQGGGVAMNTEAFF. CDR3 nucleotide sequence: TGTGCCAGCAGTTACTCCCAGGGGGGAGGGGTCGCCATGAACACTGAAGCTTTCTTT.

This clonotype was observed at least ten times. This chain links TRBV10-3 with TRBJ1-1, with no clear D. Germline CDR1 ENHRY, CDR2 SYGVKD. The V end was cut by 11 bases, the J end by 3 bases, with 13 bases between. This CDR3 is built from 12 residues. The CDR3 region is CASKLRDTEAFF. DNA for the CDR3: TGTGCCTCAAAGCTACGGGACACTGAAGCTTTCTTT.

This clonotype was recorded a few times. V usage is TRBV9 and J usage is TRBJ1-5; D is possibly TRBD1 (6 bases). Trimming removed 2 bases from V and 3 bases from J, with 12 bases in between. This CDR3 comprises 15 residues. CDR1 is SGDLS and CDR2 is YYNGEE in the germline V gene. The chain's CDR3 is CASSVGGQINQPQHF. DNA for the CDR3: TGTGCCAGCAGCGTCGGTGGACAGATCAATCAGCCCCAGCATTTT.

This clonotype has a count of ten or more. The J gene is TRBJ2-7, the V gene TRBV7-2; possibly TRBD1 for D (6 bases). The germline V gene has CDR1 SGHTA and CDR2 FQGNSA. The CDR3 covers 12 residues. The V end lost 5 bases, the J end lost 4 bases, and 9 bases lay between the germline ends. DNA of the CDR3: TGTGCCAGCAGCGAACAGGGTTACGAGCAGTACTTC. Amino acids: CASSEQGYEQYF.

The sample holds a few counts of this clonotype. This chain uses TRBV20-1 with TRBJ2-3; D call uncertain. Germline V gene lookup returns CDR1 DFQATT and CDR2 SNEGSKA (reference sequence). The CDR3 consists of 14 residues. Trimming pared 0 bases from V and 4 bases from J, leaving 11 bases between. CDR3 in DNA: TGCAGTGCTAGAGATCTGCGGATCCCAGATACGCAGTATTTT. It specifies CSARDLRIPDTQYF.

This clonotype has a handful of counts. The V gene is TRBV9, the J gene TRBJ2-7; 7 bases agree with TRBD1. Germline CDR1 SGDLS, CDR2 YYNGEE. J was trimmed by 3 bases and V by 0 bases; bases with no gene match: 6. The CDR3 sequence is 15 residues long. Here the CDR3 DNA reads TGTGCCAGCAGCGTAGGGGGGACAGCCGACTACGAGCAGTACTTC. Translating gives CASSVGGTADYEQYF.

This clonotype appeared many times. The chain uses TRBV10-3 and TRBJ2-3; TRBD1 agrees at 7 bases. This CDR3 region has 15 residues. In germline, CDR1 is ENHRY, CDR2 SYGVKD. With 7 bases clipped from V and 2 bases from J, the junction kept 9 bases outside the gene matches. In DNA form, the CDR3 reads TGTGCCATCATGGGGTCAGGGGGAGTCACAGATACGCAGTATTTT. Translation: CAIMGSGGVTDTQYF.

This clonotype was found many times. This rearrangement joins TRBV20-1 to TRBJ2-7; D not resolved. Germline CDR1 DFQATT, CDR2 SNEGSKA (reference sequence). The CDR3 is 16 residues long. The V gene lost 0 bases and the J gene lost 4 bases, with 19 bases spanning the gap. CDR3 sequence: CSARDNGGRVGYEQYF. The CDR3 bases are TGCAGTGCTAGAGATAATGGCGGAAGGGTGGGTTACGAGCAGTACTTC.

The chain couples TRBV29-1 to TRBJ2-1, with D possibly being TRBD1 (6 bases). Per germline, CDR1 SQVTM and CDR2 ANQGSEA. V was pared by 7 bases and J by 1 base, with 14 bases between. The CDR3 loop spans 14 amino acids. CDR3 protein: CSAPRGYSYNEQFF. CDR3 in DNA: TGCAGCGCCCCGAGGGGGTATTCCTACAATGAGCAGTTCTTC.

This clonotype was seen at least ten times. The CDR3 sequence is CASSLSNGQPQHF. CDR3 in DNA: TGTGCCAGCAGCTTAAGTAACGGGCAGCCCCAGCATTTT. J is TRBJ1-5 and V is TRBV7-9; D is ambiguous. This CDR3 is 13 amino acids long. V gave up 2 bases and J gave up 7 bases, with 9 bases separating them. The germline gives CDR1 SEHNR, CDR2 FQNEAQ (reference sequence).

This clonotype occurred many times. This rearrangement joins TRBV15 to TRBJ1-5; 7 bases are shared with TRBD1. Per germline, CDR1 LNHNV and CDR2 YYDKDF (reference sequence). The junction had 2 bases not matched to a gene; V was cut back by 5 bases and J by 4 bases. The CDR3 runs 13 residues. The CDR3 reads CATSGQVNQPQHF. Here the CDR3 DNA reads TGTGCCACCAGCGGACAGGTTAATCAGCCCCAGCATTTT.

The genes are TRBV6-2 or TRBV6-3 and TRBJ2-3, with D maybe TRBD2 (5 bases). The ends were cut back, 0 bases at V and 7 bases at J, with 17 bases in the middle. The CDR3 loop spans 16 amino acids. Per the germline V gene, CDR1 is MNHEY and CDR2 is SVGEGT. The CDR3 nucleotides read TGTGCCAGCAGTTACTCTCGAGGGTCCGGCCCCAATACGCAGTATTTT. Amino acids: CASSYSRGSGPNTQYF.

V and J are TRBV20-1 and TRBJ2-7; 8 bases line up with TRBD1. Germline V gene lookup returns CDR1 DFQATT and CDR2 SNEGSKA (reference sequence). CDR3 length: 14 amino acids. Trimming cost V 1 base and J 5 bases; bases outside gene matches: 7. Written as DNA, the CDR3 is TGCAGTGCTAGAGTTCACAGGGGGGCCCACGAGCAGTACTTC. This translates into CSARVHRGAHEQYF.